Below, 25 T cell receptor beta chains from the same sample are listed, as sequenced in a study of blood T cell repertoires in COVID-19 (dated by TCRdb to about 2020). The library was produced with the immunoSEQ multiplex PCR assay. TCRdb holds this immuneACCESS table with in-frame rearrangements only. Some clones are missing; in checked studies, unresolved V genes explain under half, and the rest has no known cause. The sample table records about 300,000 clones; 85% of these occur just once. The top ten constitute 2% to 3% of the sample. Sample: PBMCs or T cells enriched from blood (not recorded which). Every receptor here comes from a woman aged 45-60 years who had recovered from COVID-19.

This rearrangement joins TRBV27 to TRBJ1-2; TRBD1 agrees at 7 bases. CDR1 is MNHEY and CDR2 is SMNVEV in the germline V gene (reference sequence). Trimming removed 5 bases from V and 4 bases from J; junction bases left unmatched: 19. The CDR3 is 18 amino acids. The DNA for the CDR3 is TGTGCCAGCAGTCCGACCCTCCCGGGTGGAGGGGGCGGCTATGGCTACACCTTC. Translated: CASSPTLPGGGGGYGYTF.

This rearrangement joins TRBV7-2 to TRBJ2-6; 7 bases map to TRBD1. V shed 5 bases and J 4 bases; nucleotides not matched to a gene: 5. This CDR3 region has 15 residues. Germline assignment: CDR1 SGHTA and CDR2 FQGNSA. The CDR3 region has the DNA TGTGCCAGCAGCGGGACAGTCTCCGGGGCCAACGTCCTGACTTTC. Its protein is CASSGTVSGANVLTF.

The V gene is TRBV5-4, the J gene TRBJ2-6, with D maybe TRBD2 (5 bases). V was cut by 4 bases and J by 2 bases, with 10 bases left in between. From germline, CDR1 is SGHNT and CDR2 YYREEE (reference sequence). The CDR3 contains 15 residues. Here the CDR3 reads CASSPRVAGANVLTF. CDR3 DNA sequence: TGTGCCAGCAGCCCGAGGGTAGCTGGGGCCAACGTCCTGACTTTC.

This chain connects TRBV19 to TRBJ2-1; D is unresolved. The ends were cut back, 0 bases at V and 0 bases at J, with 6 bases in the middle. CDR1 and CDR2 (germline): LNHDA, SQIVND (reference sequence). The CDR3 sequence is 15 residues long. CDR3 loop: CASSIDLSSYNEQFF. For the CDR3, the DNA is TGTGCCAGTAGTATAGATCTTAGCTCCTACAATGAGCAGTTCTTC.

This clone came up a few times. The chain recombines TRBV16 with TRBJ1-3, with D perhaps TRBD1 (5 bases). With 0 bases removed from V and 4 bases from J, the gap between germline ends came to 13 bases. This CDR3 contains 16 residues. The germline V gene has CDR1 KGHSY and CDR2 FQNENV. The CDR3 is CASSQSRPGQGNTIYF. CDR3 in DNA: TGTGCCAGCAGCCAATCGAGGCCAGGACAAGGAAACACCATATATTTT.

The V gene is TRBV2, the J gene TRBJ2-3; TRBD2 agrees at 9 bases. Germline loops: CDR1 SNHLY, CDR2 FYNNEI. V trimming: 3 bases; J trimming: 10 bases; junction bases outside the gene matches: 11. The CDR3 loop spans 15 amino acids. This CDR3 is CASSDPGTSSLAQYF. CDR3 coding DNA: TGTGCCAGCAGTGACCCCGGGACTAGCAGTTTAGCGCAGTATTTT.

This sequence joins TRBV12-5 and TRBJ2-7; 9 bases fit TRBD1. The CDR3 runs to 16 residues. From germline, CDR1 is LGHNT and CDR2 FRNRAP. The V gene end was trimmed by 5 bases and the J gene end by 3 bases; junction bases not matched to a gene: 11. The CDR3 is CASGPQDPGQGYEQYF. CDR3 DNA: TGTGCTAGTGGTCCACAAGATCCGGGACAGGGCTACGAGCAGTACTTC. Variable domain in full (rest from reference TRBV12-5 and TRBJ2-7): DARVTQTPRHKVTEMGQEVTMRCQPILGHNTVFWYRQTMMQGLELLAYFRNRAPLDDSGMPKDRFSAEMPDATLATLKIQPSEPRDSAVYFCASGPQDPGQGYEQYFGPGTRLTVT.

The J gene is TRBJ1-2, the V gene TRBV6-5; 7 bases are a match to TRBD1. The CDR3 is 15 residues long. Germline CDR1 and CDR2: MNHEY and SVGAGI. The V and J ends lost 5 bases and 4 bases, in that order; junction bases with no gene match: 10. The CDR3 loop is CASSLGTASGYGYTF. The CDR3 DNA reads TGTGCCAGCAGTCTCGGGACAGCTTCGGGCTATGGCTACACCTTC.

CDR3 amino acids: CASSARTDNYGYTF. The CDR3, as DNA: TGTGCCAGCAGCGCCCGGACAGATAACTATGGCTACACCTTC. The V call is TRBV9, the J call TRBJ1-2; maybe TRBD1 (6 bases). Trimming stripped 3 bases from V and 1 base from J, with 10 bases between. CDR3 length: 14 residues. From germline, CDR1 is SGDLS and CDR2 YYNGEE.

The chain carries TRBV6-5 and TRBJ1-1; D is possibly TRBD1 (5 bases). V shed 2 bases and J shed 7 bases, with 8 bases lying between them. CDR1 MNHEY and CDR2 SVGAGI come from the germline V gene. CDR3 length: 12 amino acids. The CDR3 sequence: CASSYAGDEAFF. CDR3 nucleotide sequence: TGTGCCAGCAGTTACGCGGGGGATGAAGCTTTCTTT.

The V call is TRBV18, the J call TRBJ2-2; weak D call: TRBD1 (6 bases). Looked up from germline, CDR1 is KGHSH and CDR2 is LQKENI. Between the trimmed V and J ends, which lost 6 bases and 4 bases, there was a span of 15 bases. CDR3 length: 15 amino acids. As DNA, the CDR3 is TGTGCCAGCTCCCGGACAGCCCGGGGCACCGGGGAGCTGTTTTTT. Its protein is CASSRTARGTGELFF.

The chain carries TRBV5-1 and TRBJ2-7; 8 nucleotides agree with TRBD1. Trimming at V came to 6 bases and at J to 4 bases, leaving 6 bases not matched to a gene. Per germline, CDR1 SGHRS and CDR2 YFSETQ. CDR3 size: 13 residues. CDR3 in amino acids: CASNDRQGYEQYF. CDR3 nucleotide sequence: TGCGCCAGCAACGACCGACAGGGGTACGAGCAGTACTTC.

The rearrangement uses TRBV5-4 and TRBJ1-2; 10 bases agree with TRBD1. The germline V gene encodes CDR1 SGHNT and CDR2 YYREEE (reference sequence). This CDR3 is built from 15 residues. J lost 8 bases, V lost 0 bases, and 7 bases had no gene match. The CDR3 DNA follows: TGTGCCAGCAGCTTGGTAGGGACAGGGGATGGAGGCTACACCTTC. Its protein product is CASSLVGTGDGGYTF. The full variable domain, completed using reference TRBV5-4 and TRBJ1-2, is ETGVTQSPTHLIKTRGQQVTLRCSSQSGHNTVSWYQQALGQGPQFIFQYYREEENGRGNFPPRFSGLQFPNYSSELNVNALELDDSALYLCASSLVGTGDGGYTFGSGTRLTVV.

V and J are TRBV7-2 and TRBJ1-1, with D perhaps matching TRBD1 (5 bases). V lost 5 bases, J lost 5 bases, and 21 bases lay in between. Germline V lookup: CDR1 SGHTA, CDR2 FQGNSA. CDR3 length: 16 residues. CDR3 coding DNA: TGTGCCAGCAGCCCCCATGGTGGCAGGGCTGGGACTGAAGCTTTCTTT. As protein: CASSPHGGRAGTEAFF.

The V and J genes are TRBV19 and TRBJ1-5; 9 bases line up with TRBD1. Germline loops: CDR1 LNHDA, CDR2 SQIVND (reference sequence). This CDR3 is 14 amino acids long. Trimming at V came to 6 bases and at J to 4 bases, leaving 4 bases not matched to a gene. CDR3 bases: TGTGCCAGTAGCTACAGGGGGCGGAATCAGCCCCAGCATTTT. Residues: CASSYRGRNQPQHF. Complete variable domain (other parts from reference TRBV19 and TRBJ1-5): DGGITQSPKYLFRKEGQNVTLSCEQNLNHDAMYWYRQDPGQGLRLIYYSQIVNDFQKGDIAEGYSVSREKKESFPLTVTSAQKNPTAFYLCASSYRGRNQPQHFGDGTRLSIL.

This rearrangement joins TRBV5-1 to TRBJ2-1; 8 nucleotides match TRBD1. This CDR3 region has 15 residues. Germline V gene lookup returns CDR1 SGHRS and CDR2 YFSETQ. With V trimmed by 3 bases and J by 1 base, 3 bases remained unmatched. Here the CDR3 DNA reads TGCGCCAGCAGCTCGGACAGGGCGTCCTACAATGAGCAGTTCTTC. Its translation: CASSSDRASYNEQFF.

This clone came up once. V and J are TRBV7-2 and TRBJ1-5; D not certain. This CDR3 is built from 16 residues. CDR1 SGHTA and CDR2 FQGNSA come from the germline V gene. Trimming took 5 bases from V and 0 from J, leaving 14 bases between them. CDR3 nucleotides: TGTGCCAGCAGCGCCGCCCGGGGTGCTAGCAATCAGCCCCAGCATTTT. This codes for CASSAARGASNQPQHF.

The gene calls are TRBV5-4 and TRBJ2-2, with D uncertain. V was shortened by 2 bases and J by 6 bases, with 8 bases between the two germline ends. Germline loops: CDR1 SGHNT, CDR2 YYREEE (reference sequence). This CDR3 comprises 13 residues. The CDR3 is CASSFQEAGELFF. The CDR3 nucleotides read TGTGCCAGCAGCTTCCAGGAAGCCGGGGAGCTGTTTTTT.

The rearrangement uses TRBV7-2 and TRBJ2-1, with D possibly matching TRBD1 (5 bases). CDR3 length: 13 residues. CDR1 is SGHTA and CDR2 is FQGNSA in the germline V gene. V shed 1 base and J shed 5 bases, with 6 bases lying between them. For the CDR3, the DNA is TGTGCCAGCAGCTTAGACAGGCACAATGAGCAGTTCTTC. Encoded protein: CASSLDRHNEQFF.

The V call is TRBV3-1 (or the pseudogene TRBV3-2), the J call TRBJ1-1; TRBD1 matches at 7 bases. The V gene end was trimmed by 6 bases and the J gene end by 5 bases; junction bases not matched to a gene: 12. This CDR3 spans 15 amino acids. The germline gives CDR1 LGHDT, CDR2 YNNKEL (reference sequence). The CDR3 DNA is TGTGCCAGCAGTCCGAAACACAGGGGAGGTACTGAAGCTTTCTTT. Protein: CASSPKHRGGTEAFF.

This chain joins TRBV5-1 and TRBJ1-1; possible D gene TRBD1, 5 bases. V lost 3 bases and J lost 4, with 10 bases in between. Germline lookup yields CDR1 SGHRS and CDR2 YFSETQ. This CDR3 contains 13 residues. CDR3 in amino acids: CASSWTRSTEAFF. CDR3 sequence (DNA): TGCGCCAGCAGCTGGACAAGGAGCACTGAAGCTTTCTTT.

The chain is built from TRBV23-1 and TRBJ1-2, with 7 bases lining up with TRBD1. TRBV23-1 is treated as an ORF (open reading frame) with a function not yet certain. Trimming removed 8 bases from V and 11 bases from J; junction bases left unmatched: 11. The CDR3 has 12 amino acids. The DNA for the CDR3 is TGCGCCAGCTACTCTCGGGACAGACAATACACCTTC. Protein sequence: CASYSRDRQYTF.

In its sample, this clone was seen once. This chain joins TRBV7-2 and TRBJ1-2; D not resolved. V was pared by 5 bases and J by 9 bases, with 13 bases between. CDR1 and CDR2 (germline): SGHTA, FQGNSA. The CDR3 extends over 12 amino acids. CDR3 sequence: CASSTPTSRYTF. CDR3 nucleotide sequence: TGTGCCAGCAGCACACCCACAAGTCGCTACACCTTC.

J is TRBJ1-2 and V is TRBV2, with 8 bases lining up with TRBD1. The V gene's germline CDR1 is SNHLY and CDR2 FYNNEI. V lost 0 bases, J lost 8 bases, and 8 bases stayed unmatched. The CDR3 is 15 amino acids. The CDR3 is CASSEAGRGRSGYTF. The CDR3 DNA is TGTGCCAGCAGTGAAGCTGGCAGGGGGCGGTCGGGCTACACCTTC.

The chain is built from TRBV5-4 and TRBJ1-2; no firm D call. V was pared by 1 base and J by 2 bases, with 6 bases between. The CDR3 extends over 13 amino acids. Germline CDR1 and CDR2: SGHNT and YYREEE (reference sequence). This CDR3 reads CASSLWPNYGYTF. CDR3 nucleotide sequence: TGTGCCAGCAGCTTGTGGCCGAACTATGGCTACACCTTC.